The T cell receptor (beta chain) described here comes from a study of T cells expressing NK-cell markers. General study findings and limits: About 1.0-7.0% of CD8+ T cells in about six donors belonged to dominant NKG2C+ clonotypes.

TCRdb re-called the 5' RACE reads; one entry per CDR3 protein, DNA not given. This repertoire includes about 160,000 distinct CDR3 sequences. On this clonotype itself: Its target is unknown.

The CDR3 covers 12 residues. Input material: blood T cells: a sorted CD56 or NKG2C T cell subset, CD4+ or CD8+ T cells, or bulk PBMC T cells (not recorded which). The TCR comes from a woman aged 18 to 75 in good health. The gene calls are TRBV12-3 or TRBV12-4 and TRBJ2-4; TCRdb's D call, TRBD1, is unchecked because there is no DNA. The CDR3 loop is CASSTQGNIQYF.